What follows describes a single T cell receptor beta chain. Its antigen is not identified. After removal of 0 bases from V and 3 bases from J, the junction contained 1 base not matched to a gene. Germline CDR1 is MNHNY and CDR2 is SVGAGI (reference sequence). The CDR3 contains 15 residues. The sample originates from a study of chemoradiotherapy in HPV16-positive cancers. Study-level findings and limits: Non-HPV-specific T cells did not expand in tumors during treatment, whereas candidate HPV-specific clones and E7-related motifs did. The functional HPV-specific definition rests on just a couple of HPV16-positive patients.

Measured with immunoSEQ multiplex PCR; TCRdb has only the in-frame clones, and not every one. The repertoire consists of 9,500 to 12,000 clones, with around 70% occurring once and the leading ten covering about 37%. This specimen was taken from a patient who underwent chemoradiotherapy. The TCR originated in a human donor with HPV-associated anogenital cancer. The chain joins TRBV6-6 to TRBJ1-5; 8 nucleotides agree with TRBD1. The CDR3 DNA reads as TGTGCCAGCAGTTACTCGACAGGGGACAATCAGCCCCAGCATTTT. It is translated as CASSYSTGDNQPQHF.